One sample yielded the 8 T cell receptor beta chains listed below, sequenced in a study of Graves' ophthalmopathy and Graves' hyperthyroidism. TCR beta CDR3 regions were amplified from RNA transcripts. RT-PCR in the first round used HTBI primers; a second-round multiplex PCR followed. MiXCR, applied by TCRdb to the multiplex PCR reads, yields one record per CDR3 protein. This sample has 450,000 or so distinct CDR3 sequences, with 13% to 15% found just once. Sequencing was done on a sample of blood. These receptors originate from a woman younger than 45 with Graves' ophthalmopathy.

In its sample, this clonotype was seen many times. The chain employs TRBV28 and TRBJ2-7; no reliable D call. This CDR3 is built from 13 residues. Per germline, CDR1 MDHEN and CDR2 SYDVKM. V gave up 8 bases and J gave up 0 bases, with 11 bases separating them. The CDR3 loop is CASFSRSSYEQYF. CDR3 nucleotides: TGTGCCAGCTTCTCGAGGAGCTCCTACGAGCAGTACTTC.

This clonotype was detected ten times or more. The chain links TRBV27 to TRBJ1-1; D remains unclear. The ends were cut back, 3 bases at V and 10 bases at J, with 18 bases in the middle. The germline gives CDR1 MNHEY, CDR2 SMNVEV (reference sequence). CDR3 length: 14 residues. The CDR3 DNA sequence: TGTGCCAGCAGTTTCTTTCTCGGGTCGGCGCCAGCTTTCTTT. Its protein product is CASSFFLGSAPAFF.

There are many counts of this clonotype. This chain joins TRBV7-3 and TRBJ2-5, with 8 bases lining up with TRBD2. V gave up 3 bases and J gave up 1 base; unmatched junction bases: 4. This CDR3 comprises 15 residues. Germline assignment: CDR1 SGHTA and CDR2 FQGTGA. The CDR3, as DNA: TGTGCCAGCAGCTTGGGCGGGGGGTTCCAAGAGACCCAGTACTTC. Translated, it gives CASSLGGGFQETQYF.

This clonotype was counted ten times or more. The CDR3 nucleotides are TGTGCCAGCAGCTTAGCGACAGGGAAGAACTATGGCTACACCTTC. It is translated as CASSLATGKNYGYTF. This sequence joins TRBV13 and TRBJ1-2; 7 bases are shared with TRBD1. CDR1 is PRHDT, CDR2 FYEKMQ, per germline (reference sequence). After removal of 1 base from V and 2 bases from J, the junction contained 4 bases not matched to a gene. The CDR3 runs to 15 residues.

In the case of this clonotype: A much larger clone differs by one base, so this may be a read error. J is TRBJ2-2 and V is TRBV11-2; TRBD2 might be the D (6 bases). The CDR3 runs to 15 residues. Germline V gene lookup returns CDR1 SGHAT and CDR2 FQNNGV. The CDR3 DNA follows: TGTGCCAGCAGTTGGGACTTTACGAACACCGGGGAGCTGTGTTTT. Translation gives CASSWDFTNTGELCF.

This CDR3 reads CASSEDGRQWNIQYF. The CDR3 DNA follows: TGTGCCAGCAGTGAAGATGGCAGACAGTGGAACATTCAGTACTTC. The genes are TRBV6-1 and TRBJ2-4, with D possibly matching TRBD1 (5 bases). The CDR3 is made up of 15 amino acids. Trimming pared 1 base from V and 7 bases from J, leaving 14 bases between. Germline assignment: CDR1 MNHNS and CDR2 SASEGT.

This clonotype has only a few counts. This chain joins TRBV28 and TRBJ2-2; D is possibly TRBD1 (6 bases). The germline V and J ends were trimmed by 6 bases and 6 bases, with 14 bases remaining between them. Germline CDR1 is MDHEN and CDR2 is SYDVKM. The CDR3 runs to 14 residues. The CDR3 nucleotides read TGTGCCAGCAGCTCGGGCAGGGGCTCCGGGGAGCTGTTTTTT. Translated, it gives CASSSGRGSGELFF.

In the case of this clonotype: A read error may explain this, as a much larger clone is one base away. CDR3 sequence (DNA): TGTGCCAGCAGGACAGGGGTCGTTAATCAAGAGGCCCAGTACTTC. Translated, it gives CASRTGVVNQEAQYF. V gene TRBV28 combines with J gene TRBJ2-5; 8 nucleotides line up with TRBD1. The CDR3 totals 15 residues. Germline CDR1 and CDR2: MDHEN and SYDVKM.